This note documents a single T cell receptor beta chain sequence. V lost 6 bases, J lost 2 bases, and 7 bases stayed unmatched. The CDR3 consists of 15 residues. Per germline, CDR1 MNHNS and CDR2 SASEGT. The sample comes from a study of radiotherapy plus CTLA-4 blockade in lung cancer. Clones were read by immunoSEQ multiplex PCR, and TCRdb kept only the in-frame ones, dropping some. Of around 91,000 clones listed, just over 85% are singletons. The material was peripheral blood, obtained from a patient treated with radiotherapy plus ipilimumab. This clonotype was obtained from a human donor with non-small cell lung cancer that progressed on radiotherapy plus ipilimumab. The chain recombines TRBV6-1 with TRBJ1-3; 7 nucleotides line up with TRBD1. CDR3 in amino acids: CASSALQGAGNTIYF. In nucleotides, the CDR3 is TGTGCCAGCAGCGCTCTCCAGGGGGCTGGAAACACCATATATTTT.